The following is a T cell receptor beta chain sequence with its context. The data belong to a study of T-cell reconstitution after alpha-beta-depleted transplantation in children. Molecular barcoding with unique molecular identifiers was used for the TCRbeta library. TCRdb recomputed calls from the PCR reads with MiXCR, one row per CDR3 protein. There are 500,000 to 600,000 distinct CDR3 sequences in the sample; around 17% occur only once, and 3.3% lies in the top ten. The V end lost 0 bases, the J end lost 4 bases, and 9 bases lay between the germline ends. CDR3 length: 14 amino acids. The germline V gene encodes CDR1 GTSNPN and CDR2 SVGIG (reference sequence).

The sequence derives from a human donor who donated a stem cell graft to a child with acute lymphoblastic leukemia. Specimen: PBMCs from the stem cell graft donor, collected from the stem cell graft. This chain uses TRBV30 with TRBJ2-2; TRBD1 is a possible D gene (6 bases). CDR3 in DNA: TGTGCCTGGAGTGTACTAGGGGGCACCGGGGAGCTGTTTTTT. It translates to CAWSVLGGTGELFF.